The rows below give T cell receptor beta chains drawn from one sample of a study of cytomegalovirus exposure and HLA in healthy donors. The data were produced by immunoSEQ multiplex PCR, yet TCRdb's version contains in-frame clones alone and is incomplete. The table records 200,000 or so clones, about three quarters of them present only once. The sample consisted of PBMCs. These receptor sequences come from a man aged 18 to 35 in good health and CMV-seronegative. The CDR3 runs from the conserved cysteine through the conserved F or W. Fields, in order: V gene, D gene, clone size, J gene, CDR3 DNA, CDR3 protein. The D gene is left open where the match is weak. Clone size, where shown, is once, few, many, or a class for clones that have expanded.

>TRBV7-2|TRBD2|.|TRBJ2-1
TGTGCCAGCAGCTCCCGGACTAGCGGGAGCGGGTTCTTC
CASSSRTSGSGFF
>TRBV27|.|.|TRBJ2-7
TGTGCCAGCAGACCCGGACAGATCTCCTACGAGCAGTACTTC
CASRPGQISYEQYF
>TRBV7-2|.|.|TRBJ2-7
TGTGCCAGCAGTCCTAGCGACTCCTACGAGCAGTACTTC
CASSPSDSYEQYF
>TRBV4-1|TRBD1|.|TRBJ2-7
TGCGCCAGCAGCCAAGTTTCGGGGGACAGGGTTACCTACGAGCAGTACTTC
CASSQVSGDRVTYEQYF
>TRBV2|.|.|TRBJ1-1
TGTGCCAGCAGTGGGAGTTGGAGCACTGAAGCTTTCTTT
CASSGSWSTEAFF
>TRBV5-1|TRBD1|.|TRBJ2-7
TGCGCCAGCAGCCGAGGCCGGGACAGGGGGCCCTACGAGCAGTACTTC
CASSRGRDRGPYEQYF
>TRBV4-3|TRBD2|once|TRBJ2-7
TGCGCCAGCAGCCAAGATAATAGCGGGGTGCCCTACGAGCAGTACTTC
CASSQDNSGVPYEQYF
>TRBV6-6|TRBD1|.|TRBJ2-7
TGTGCCAGCAGTTACAAGGGGGCGCATTACGGCGAGCAGTACTTC
CASSYKGAHYGEQYF
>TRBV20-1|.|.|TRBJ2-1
TGCAGTGCTAGTACTGGTGAGGGGCAGTTCTTC
CSASTGEGQFF
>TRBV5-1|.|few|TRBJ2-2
TGCGCCAGCAGCTTGGGCGGGAACACCGGGGAGCTGTTTTTT
CASSLGGNTGELFF
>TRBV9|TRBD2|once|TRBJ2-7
TGTGCCAGCAGCGAGCGGACTAGCGGGAGCTCCTACGAGCAGTACTTC
CASSERTSGSSYEQYF
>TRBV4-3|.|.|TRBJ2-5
TGCGCCAGCAGCCAATACGGAGAGACCCAGTACTTC
CASSQYGETQYF
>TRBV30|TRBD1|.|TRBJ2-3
TGTGCCTGGAGTTGGGGACAGTTCACAGATACGCAGTATTTT
CAWSWGQFTDTQYF
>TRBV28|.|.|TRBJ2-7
TGTGCCAGCAGTTTATGGGCAGGGGAGAACGAGCAGTACTTC
CASSLWAGENEQYF
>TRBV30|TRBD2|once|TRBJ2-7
TGTGCCTGGAGTGGGGGAGGGAACTCCTACGAGCAGTACTTC
CAWSGGGNSYEQYF
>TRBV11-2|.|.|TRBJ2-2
TGTGCCAGCAGCTTAGACAAGGCAGGGCTCGAACCCGGGGAGCTGTTTTTT
CASSLDKAGLEPGELFF
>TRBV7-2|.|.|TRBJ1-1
TGTGCCAGCAGCTTTCAGACAGGCTTCGGGGACACTGAAGCTTTCTTT
CASSFQTGFGDTEAFF
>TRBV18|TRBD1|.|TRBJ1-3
TGTGCCAGCTCACCGCTAGGGACAGGGGCTTCCGGAAACACCATATATTTT
CASSPLGTGASGNTIYF
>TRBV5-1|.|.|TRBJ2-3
TGCGCCAGCAGCTTGGCGGGGTCCTTCCGGGATACGCAGTATTTT
CASSLAGSFRDTQYF
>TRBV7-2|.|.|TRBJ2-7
TGTGCCAGCGCTACAGTTTCCTACGACACCGAGCAGTACTTC
CASATVSYDTEQYF
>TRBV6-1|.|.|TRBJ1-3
TGTGCCAGCAGCGGGGGGCCAGCCTCTGGAAACACCATATATTTT
CASSGGPASGNTIYF
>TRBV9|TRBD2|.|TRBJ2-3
TGTGCCAGCAGCGTAGCATCTAGCGGGGGGGGTCCAGATACGCAGTATTTT
CASSVASSGGGPDTQYF
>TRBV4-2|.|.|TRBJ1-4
TGTGCCAGCAGTGAGCGGTTTAATGAAAAACTGTTTTTT
CASSERFNEKLFF
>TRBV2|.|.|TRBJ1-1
TGTGCCAGCAAGACAGGTCATATGAACACTGAAGCTTTCTTT
CASKTGHMNTEAFF
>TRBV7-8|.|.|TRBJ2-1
TGTGCCAGCAGCCAATCTAATGGCGGCTCCTACAATGAGCAGTTCTTC
CASSQSNGGSYNEQFF
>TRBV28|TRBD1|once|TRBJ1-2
TGTGCCAGCAGTTCACGGACAGGGCTAAGTGTCGGCTACACCTTC
CASSSRTGLSVGYTF
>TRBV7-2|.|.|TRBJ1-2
TGTGCCAGCAGCTTATCGGGGTGGGGCGGGGGCGGTGGCTACACCTTC
CASSLSGWGGGGGYTF
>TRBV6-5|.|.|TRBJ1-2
TGTGCCAGCAGCCTAGGACTGAACTATGGCTACACCTTC
CASSLGLNYGYTF
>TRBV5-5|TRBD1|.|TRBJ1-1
TGTGCCAGCAGCGCGGGACAGGGAGGCACTGAAGCTTTCTTT
CASSAGQGGTEAFF
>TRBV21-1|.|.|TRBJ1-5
TGTGCCAGCAGCATCCTATGGGGGGATTATCAGCCCCAGCATTTT
CASSILWGDYQPQHF